These T cell receptor beta chains were read from a single sample in a study of patients and donors after allogeneic stem cell transplantation. MiXCR, run by TCRdb on the RT-PCR reads, gives a single entry per CDR3 protein. The table includes about a million distinct CDR3 sequences, roughly 18% detected once. The sample comprised blood, either unsorted or a sorted T cell fraction (not recorded which). All receptors come from a human donor who was either an allogeneic HSCT recipient or a stem cell or donor lymphocyte infusion donor (not recorded which). It is not recorded whose cells these are; they may come from a transplant donor. Both conserved end residues are part of each CDR3. D genes are given only for firm matches. A row's size may be missing; if present it is once, few, many or a size class.

TRBV7-3,.,TRBJ2-7,few,CASSFGLRGVDEQYF,TGTGCCAGCAGCTTCGGGCTGAGGGGAGTCGACGAGCAGTACTTC
TRBV9,TRBD1,TRBJ2-5,few,CASSVGTGKETQYF,TGTGCCAGCAGCGTCGGGACAGGGAAAGAGACCCAGTACTTC
TRBV5-6,.,TRBJ2-2,few,CASSAANMGELFF,TGTGCCAGCAGCGCCGCGAATATGGGGGAGCTGTTTTTT
TRBV4-3,.,TRBJ2-7,.,CASSQDRYYEQYF,TGCGCCAGCAGCCAAGACCGATATTACGAGCAGTACTTC
TRBV18,.,TRBJ2-7,few,CASSLVREPYEQYF,TGTGCCAGCTCCCTCGTACGGGAACCCTACGAGCAGTACTTC
TRBV11-2,.,TRBJ2-5,.,CASSLDSTGVQETQYF,TGTGCCAGCAGCCTAGATTCAACTGGAGTCCAAGAGACCCAGTACTTC
TRBV18,.,TRBJ2-5,.,CASSPLRGGKETQYF,TGTGCCAGCTCACCACTGAGGGGAGGTAAAGAGACCCAGTACTTC
TRBV11-3,.,TRBJ1-2,few,CASSSDRSGGRGYTF,TGTGCCAGCAGCTCCGACAGGTCCGGAGGCCGCGGCTACACCTTC
TRBV7-2,.,TRBJ2-1,.,CASSPPTIEEFF,TGTGCCAGCAGCCCTCCGACTATTGAGGAGTTCTTC
TRBV20-1,.,TRBJ2-1,.,CSAPEAGLNNEQFF,TGCAGTGCCCCTGAAGCGGGTTTAAACAATGAGCAGTTCTTC
TRBV7-9,.,TRBJ1-2,.,CASSTGYYGYTF,TGTGCCAGCAGCACAGGGTACTATGGCTACACCTTC
TRBV4-1,TRBD1,TRBJ1-2,few,CASSQDESWGTVYGYTF,TGCGCCAGCAGCCAAGATGAATCTTGGGGGACAGTCTATGGCTACACCTTC
TRBV7-9,.,TRBJ2-1,.,CASSLGAGLGEQFF,TGTGCCAGCAGCTTAGGGGCCGGCCTGGGTGAGCAGTTCTTC
TRBV11-2,TRBD2,TRBJ2-1,.,CASSPNSGRAGEQFF,TGTGCCAGCAGCCCAAATAGCGGGAGGGCCGGTGAGCAGTTCTTC
TRBV4-3,.,TRBJ2-1,.,CASSQDQTGVHEQFF,TGCGCCAGCAGCCAAGATCAAACGGGGGTCCATGAGCAGTTCTTC
TRBV5-1,TRBD2,TRBJ2-2,many,CASSLGLAPGELFF,TGCGCCAGCAGCTTGGGACTAGCGCCCGGGGAGCTGTTTTTT
TRBV5-5,TRBD1,TRBJ2-3,.,CASSYQGASPHTQYF,TGTGCCAGCAGCTACCAGGGGGCTTCGCCTCATACGCAGTATTTT
TRBV7-6,TRBD1,TRBJ1-1,few,CASSSVGQATEAFF,TGTGCCAGCAGCTCTGTGGGACAGGCCACTGAAGCTTTCTTT
TRBV12-3/TRBV12-4,TRBD1,TRBJ2-1,.,CASSTDRGDEQFF,TGTGCCAGCAGCACGGACAGGGGGGATGAGCAGTTCTTC
TRBV4-1,TRBD1,TRBJ1-1,.,CASSQEGTGDTEAFF,TGCGCCAGCAGCCAAGAGGGGACAGGGGACACTGAAGCTTTCTTT
TRBV20-1,.,TRBJ1-1,few,CSARARVMNTEAFF,TGCAGTGCTAGGGCCAGGGTCATGAACACTGAAGCTTTCTTT
TRBV28,.,TRBJ2-7,once,CASRGGGGYEQYF,TGTGCCAGCCGAGGGGGAGGGGGATACGAGCAGTACTTC
TRBV7-2,.,TRBJ2-7,.,CASSLSGIRERYF,TGTGCCAGCAGCTTAAGCGGAATCCGCGAGCGGTACTTC
TRBV20-1,.,TRBJ1-1,.,CSAAKSGSMNTEAFF,TGCAGTGCTGCTAAATCGGGCAGCATGAACACTGAAGCTTTCTTT
TRBV20-1,TRBD2,TRBJ2-5,few,CSARSGGARETQYF,TGCAGTGCTAGGAGCGGGGGGGCCCGGGAGACCCAGTACTTC
TRBV4-1,.,TRBJ2-1,.,CASSQDGGADEQFF,TGCGCCAGCAGCCAAGATGGGGGGGCCGATGAGCAGTTCTTC
TRBV20-1,.,TRBJ1-5,many,CSARGPGILSQPQHF,TGCAGTGCTAGAGGTCCAGGCATCCTATCCCAGCCCCAGCATTTT
TRBV18,.,TRBJ2-7,.,CASSSGYGSYEQYF,TGTGCCAGCTCAAGTGGGTACGGCTCCTACGAGCAGTACTTC
TRBV20-1,.,TRBJ2-7,few,CSARVVPGPEEQYF,TGCAGTGCTAGAGTGGTTCCAGGACCCGAGGAGCAGTACTTC
TRBV7-2,.,TRBJ2-1,.,CASSWGVGEQFF,TGTGCCAGCAGCTGGGGAGTAGGGGAGCAGTTCTTC
TRBV2,.,TRBJ1-2,once,CASRPGPGGYGYTF,TGTGCCAGCAGACCGGGACCCGGGGGTTATGGCTACACCTTC
TRBV24-1,.,TRBJ1-1,many,CATSDLTYTEAFF,TGTGCCACCAGTGATTTAACATACACTGAAGCTTTCTTT
TRBV3-1,.,TRBJ1-6,.,CASSPRGSAEALHF,TGTGCCAGCAGCCCCAGGGGCTCCGCTGAGGCCCTCCACTTT
TRBV12-3/TRBV12-4,.,TRBJ1-5,.,CASSREDSPRQPQHF,TGTGCCAGCAGCAGAGAAGACAGTCCCCGGCAGCCCCAGCATTTT
TRBV2,TRBD1,TRBJ1-1,many,CASRDRVNTEAFF,TGCGCCAGCCGGGACAGGGTGAACACTGAAGCTTTCTTT
TRBV6-1,TRBD2,TRBJ2-7,many,CASSISGRPTYEQYF,TGTGCCAGCAGCATTAGCGGGAGGCCCACCTACGAGCAGTACTTC
TRBV4-2,.,TRBJ2-7,.,CASSQDLATDFSYEQYF,TGTGCCAGCAGCCAAGACCTCGCTACGGACTTCTCCTACGAGCAGTACTTC
TRBV25-1,TRBD2,TRBJ2-3,.,CASSDPGTSVYTDTQYF,TGTGCCAGCAGTGACCCAGGGACTAGCGTTTACACAGATACGCAGTATTTT
TRBV5-1,.,TRBJ2-1,.,CASSLGDGSRGNEQFF,TGCGCCAGCAGCTTGGGGGACGGATCCAGGGGCAATGAGCAGTTCTTC
TRBV6-1,TRBD2,TRBJ2-1,.,CASREGSGGFSYNEQFF,TGTGCCAGCAGGGAGGGTAGCGGGGGGTTCTCCTACAATGAGCAGTTCTTC
TRBV7-9,.,TRBJ1-6,many,CASSLAMGSYNSPLHF,TGTGCCAGCAGCTTAGCGATGGGCTCCTATAATTCACCCCTCCACTTT
TRBV14,.,TRBJ2-1,few,CASSQGQPLYNEQFF,TGTGCCAGCAGCCAAGGACAGCCCTTATACAATGAGCAGTTCTTC
TRBV10-3,.,TRBJ2-3,few,CATAKDGSTDTQYF,TGTGCCACCGCTAAGGATGGCAGCACAGATACGCAGTATTTT
TRBV28,.,TRBJ1-2,.,CASSQLRDNYGYTF,TGTGCCAGCAGTCAACTTCGGGACAACTATGGCTACACCTTC
TRBV18,.,TRBJ1-3,.,CASSPKEGNTIYF,TGTGCCAGCTCACCAAAAGAAGGAAACACCATATATTTT
TRBV5-1,.,TRBJ2-1,.,CASSPGGFSYNEQFF,TGCGCCAGCAGTCCTGGCGGATTTTCCTACAATGAGCAGTTCTTC
TRBV24-1,TRBD2,TRBJ2-3,once,CATSDAGGLASSTDTQYF,TGTGCCACCAGTGATGCAGGAGGACTAGCGTCTAGCACAGATACGCAGTATTTT
TRBV15,.,TRBJ2-4,few,CATSRDGSPKNIQYF,TGTGCCACCAGCAGAGATGGGAGCCCCAAAAACATTCAGTACTTC
TRBV6-2/TRBV6-3,.,TRBJ2-3,few,CASKNTGPGTDTQYF,TGTGCCAGCAAGAACACCGGGCCTGGCACAGATACGCAGTATTTT
TRBV28,.,TRBJ2-5,.,CASRPTAGLLQETQYF,TGTGCCAGCAGACCTACGGCTGGGCTACTGCAAGAGACCCAGTACTTC
TRBV18,TRBD1,TRBJ1-6,.,CASSPNSSGGSSTSPLHF,TGTGCCAGCTCACCAAATTCTTCAGGGGGATCCAGTACTTCACCCCTCCACTTT